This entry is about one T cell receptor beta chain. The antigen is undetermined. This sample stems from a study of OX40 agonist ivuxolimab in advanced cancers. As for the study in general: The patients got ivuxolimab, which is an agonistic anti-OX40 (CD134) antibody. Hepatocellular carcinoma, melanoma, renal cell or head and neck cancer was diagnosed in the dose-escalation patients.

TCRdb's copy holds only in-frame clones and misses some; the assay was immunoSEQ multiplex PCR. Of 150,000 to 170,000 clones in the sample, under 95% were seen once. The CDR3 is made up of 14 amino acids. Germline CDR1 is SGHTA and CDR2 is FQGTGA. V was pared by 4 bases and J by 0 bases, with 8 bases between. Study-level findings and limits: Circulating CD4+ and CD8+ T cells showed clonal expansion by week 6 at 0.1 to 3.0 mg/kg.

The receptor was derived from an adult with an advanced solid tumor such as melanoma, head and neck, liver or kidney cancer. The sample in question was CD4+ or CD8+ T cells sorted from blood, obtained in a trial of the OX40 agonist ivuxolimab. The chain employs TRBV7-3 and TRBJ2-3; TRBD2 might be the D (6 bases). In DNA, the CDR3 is TGTGCCAGCAGCTGGGGACTGAGCACAGATACGCAGTATTTT. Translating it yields CASSWGLSTDTQYF.